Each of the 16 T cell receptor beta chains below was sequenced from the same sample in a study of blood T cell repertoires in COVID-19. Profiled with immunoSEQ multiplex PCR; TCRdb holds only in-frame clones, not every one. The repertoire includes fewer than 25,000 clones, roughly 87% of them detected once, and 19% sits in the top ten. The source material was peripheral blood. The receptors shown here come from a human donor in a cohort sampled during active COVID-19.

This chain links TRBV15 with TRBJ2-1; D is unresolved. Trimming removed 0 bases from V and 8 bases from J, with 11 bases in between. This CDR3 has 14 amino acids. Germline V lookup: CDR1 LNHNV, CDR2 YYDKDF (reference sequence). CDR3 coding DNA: TGTGCCACCAGCAGAGATCTTGCCGAGGATGAGCAGTTCTTC. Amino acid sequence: CATSRDLAEDEQFF.

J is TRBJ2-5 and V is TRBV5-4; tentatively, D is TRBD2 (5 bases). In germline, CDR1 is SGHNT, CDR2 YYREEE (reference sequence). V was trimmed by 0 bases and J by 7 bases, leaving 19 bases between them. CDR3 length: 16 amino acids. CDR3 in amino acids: CASSLGSAVSPGTQYF. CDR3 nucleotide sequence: TGTGCCAGCAGCTTGGGGTCAGCGGTCTCACCGGGGACCCAGTACTTC.

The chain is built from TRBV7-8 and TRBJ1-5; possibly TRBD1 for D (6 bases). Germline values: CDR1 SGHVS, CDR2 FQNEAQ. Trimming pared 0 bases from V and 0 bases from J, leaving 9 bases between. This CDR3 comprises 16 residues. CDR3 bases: TGTGCCAGCAGCTTAGCGTCAGGGGTTAGCAATCAGCCCCAGCATTTT. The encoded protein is CASSLASGVSNQPQHF.

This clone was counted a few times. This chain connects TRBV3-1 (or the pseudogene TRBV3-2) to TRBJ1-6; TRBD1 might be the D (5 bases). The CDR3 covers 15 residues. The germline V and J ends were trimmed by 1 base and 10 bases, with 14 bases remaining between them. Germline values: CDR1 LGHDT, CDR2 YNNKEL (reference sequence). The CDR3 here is CASSQGQGVRSPLHF. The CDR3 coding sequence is TGTGCCAGCAGCCAAGGGCAAGGGGTTCGGTCACCCCTCCACTTT.

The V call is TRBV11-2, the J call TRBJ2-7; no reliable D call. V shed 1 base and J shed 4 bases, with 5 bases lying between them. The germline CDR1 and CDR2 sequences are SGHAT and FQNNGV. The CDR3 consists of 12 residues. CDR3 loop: CASSLAYYEQYF. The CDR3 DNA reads TGTGCCAGCAGCTTAGCCTATTACGAGCAGTACTTC.

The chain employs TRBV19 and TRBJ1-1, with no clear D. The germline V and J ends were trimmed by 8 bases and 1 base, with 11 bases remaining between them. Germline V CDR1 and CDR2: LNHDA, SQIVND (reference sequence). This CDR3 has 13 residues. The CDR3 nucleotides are TGTGCCAGTTCCCCTGCGGAGAACACTGAAGCTTTCTTT. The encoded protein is CASSPAENTEAFF.

For the CDR3, the DNA is TGTGCCAGCACACTCAGGGGACAACCGAACACTGAAGCTTTCTTT. Its translation is CASTLRGQPNTEAFF. The genes are TRBV6-5 and TRBJ1-1; D may be TRBD1 (6 bases). The germline V and J ends were trimmed by 7 bases and 1 base, with 16 bases remaining between them. This CDR3 has 15 residues. Germline-derived CDR1 and CDR2 are MNHEY and SVGAGI.

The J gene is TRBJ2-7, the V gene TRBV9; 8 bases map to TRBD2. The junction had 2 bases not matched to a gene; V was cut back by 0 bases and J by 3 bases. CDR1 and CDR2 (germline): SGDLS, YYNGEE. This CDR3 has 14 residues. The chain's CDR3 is CASSVDGTSYEQYF. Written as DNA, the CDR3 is TGTGCCAGCAGCGTAGACGGGACTAGCTACGAGCAGTACTTC.

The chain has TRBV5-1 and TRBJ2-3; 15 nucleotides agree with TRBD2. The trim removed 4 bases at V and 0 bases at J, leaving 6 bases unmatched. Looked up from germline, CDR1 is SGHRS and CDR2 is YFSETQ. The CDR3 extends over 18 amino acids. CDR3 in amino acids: CASSEPGLAGGSTDTQYF. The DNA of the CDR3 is TGCGCCAGCAGCGAACCGGGACTAGCGGGGGGAAGCACAGATACGCAGTATTTT.

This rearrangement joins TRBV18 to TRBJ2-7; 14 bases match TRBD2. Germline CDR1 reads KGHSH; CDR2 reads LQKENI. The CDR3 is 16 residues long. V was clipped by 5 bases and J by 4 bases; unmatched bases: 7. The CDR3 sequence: CASSSKGTSGGYEQYF. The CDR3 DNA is TGTGCCAGCTCATCAAAAGGGACTAGCGGGGGATACGAGCAGTACTTC.

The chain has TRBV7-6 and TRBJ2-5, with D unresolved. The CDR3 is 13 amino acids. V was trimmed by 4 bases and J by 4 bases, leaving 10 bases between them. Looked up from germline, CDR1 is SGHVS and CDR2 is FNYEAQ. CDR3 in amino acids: CASSSPLLETQYF. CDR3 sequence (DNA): TGTGCCAGCAGCTCCCCCCTTCTAGAGACCCAGTACTTC. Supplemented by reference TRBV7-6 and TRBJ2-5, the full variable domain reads GAGVSQSPRYKVTKRGQDVALRCDPISGHVSLYWYRQALGQGPEFLTYFNYEAQQDKSGLPNDRFSAERPEGSISTLTIQRTEQRDSAMYRCASSSPLLETQYFGPGTRLLVL.

The CDR3 DNA sequence: TGTGCCAGCAGCCAAGGGACTTCTCGCACAGATACGCAGTATTTT. Amino acid sequence: CASSQGTSRTDTQYF. The V gene is TRBV5-5, the J gene TRBJ2-3; perhaps TRBD2 as D (6 bases). The CDR3 covers 15 residues. Trimming stripped 4 bases from V and 1 base from J, with 13 bases between. Germline V gene sequence: CDR1 SGHKS, CDR2 YYEKEE (reference sequence).

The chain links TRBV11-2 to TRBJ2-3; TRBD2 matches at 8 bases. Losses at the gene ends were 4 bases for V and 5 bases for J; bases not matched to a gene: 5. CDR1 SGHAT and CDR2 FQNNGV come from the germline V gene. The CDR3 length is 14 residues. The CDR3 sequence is CASSSAGAGDTQYF. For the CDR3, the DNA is TGTGCCAGCAGCTCAGCGGGGGCGGGAGATACGCAGTATTTT.

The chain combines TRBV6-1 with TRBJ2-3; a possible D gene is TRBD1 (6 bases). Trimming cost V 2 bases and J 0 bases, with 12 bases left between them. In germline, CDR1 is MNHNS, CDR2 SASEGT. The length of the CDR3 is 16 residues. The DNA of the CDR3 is TGTGCCAGCAGTGAATCGACAGGCGGGAGCACAGATACGCAGTATTTT. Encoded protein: CASSESTGGSTDTQYF.

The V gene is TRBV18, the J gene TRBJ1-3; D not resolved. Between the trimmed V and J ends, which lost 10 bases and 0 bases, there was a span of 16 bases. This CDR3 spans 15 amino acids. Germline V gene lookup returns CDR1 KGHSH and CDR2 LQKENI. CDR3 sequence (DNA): TGTGCCATCGCGGGAAAGGAGGCCTCTGGAAACACCATATATTTT. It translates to CAIAGKEASGNTIYF.

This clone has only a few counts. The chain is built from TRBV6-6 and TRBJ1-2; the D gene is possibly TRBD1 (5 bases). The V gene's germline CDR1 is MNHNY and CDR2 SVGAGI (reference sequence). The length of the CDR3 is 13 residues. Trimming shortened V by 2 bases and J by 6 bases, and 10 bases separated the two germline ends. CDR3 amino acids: CASSYGQGHGYTF. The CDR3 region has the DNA TGTGCCAGCAGTTACGGTCAGGGCCATGGCTACACCTTC.